This TCR beta chain emerged from a study of shared clonotypes between healthy human individuals. This clone showed up just a few times. TCRdb's table, derived via immunoSEQ multiplex PCR, lists solely in-frame clones and lacks some. The sample gives a few hundred thousand clones, approximately 79% of which show up once; about 9.4% is in the top ten. The germline gives CDR1 MDHEN, CDR2 SYDVKM. The CDR3 contains 12 residues. Trimming removed 7 bases at V and 0 bases at J, with 6 bases between. V and J are TRBV28 and TRBJ1-2, with D unclear. Sample: memory CD4+ T cells sorted from blood. The subset was: CD45RA-negative fraction. This clonotype was obtained from a man aged 25-45 years in good health. The CDR3 nucleotides are TGTGCCAGCAACCGACCTAACTATGGCTACACCTTC. Translating it yields CASNRPNYGYTF.